A selection of T cell receptor beta chains follows, all from one sample in a study of CD8 T cells in Susac syndrome. TCRdb reprocessed the immunoSEQ multiplex PCR reads with MiXCR, giving one entry per CDR3 protein. The sample yields a few hundred thousand distinct CDR3 sequences, 70% to 90% seen once. The sample taken for sequencing was CD8+ T cells from PBMCs. Receptor source: a human donor with multiple sclerosis. Each CDR3 is given with its conserved first and last residue. The order of the fields is V gene, clone size, J gene, D gene, CDR3 DNA, CDR3 protein. D genes are given only for firm matches. Clone size is given for some rows only: seen once, a few or many times, or a class if the clone is expanded.

TRBV28	.	TRBJ2-1	.	TGTGCCAGCAGTTGGTGGAGCTCCTACAATGAGCAGTTCTTC	CASSWWSSYNEQFF
TRBV11-2	.	TRBJ2-1	TRBD1	TGTGCCAGCAGAGCAGAAGAGACAGGGGTGAGGAGTGAGCAGTTCTTC	CASRAEETGVRSEQFF
TRBV3-1	few	TRBJ2-7	TRBD2	TGTGCCAGCAGCCAAACGACTAGCGGGAGCCAGTCCTACGAGCAGTACTTC	CASSQTTSGSQSYEQYF
TRBV9	.	TRBJ2-7	.	TGTGCCAGCAGCGTAGGTGTCGGGGAAGTAGCTACGTTCGAGCAGTACTTC	CASSVGVGEVATFEQYF
TRBV6-1	.	TRBJ2-3	.	TGTGCCAGCACCCGGACAGTCGGGGCAGATACGCAGTATTTT	CASTRTVGADTQYF
TRBV24-1	.	TRBJ2-1	TRBD2	TGTGCCACCAGTGCTAGCGGATACAATGAGCAGTTCTTC	CATSASGYNEQFF
TRBV28	.	TRBJ2-2	.	TGTGCCAGCAGTTTAGTTCCAGGCGGGGAGCTGTTTTTT	CASSLVPGGELFF
TRBV23-1	.	TRBJ1-5	TRBD1	TGCGCCAGGGCCGACAGGGTTTATAGCAATCAGCCCCAGCATTTT	CARADRVYSNQPQHF
TRBV5-1	.	TRBJ1-1	.	TGCGCCAGCAGAATACAGGGAGGCCTGATCACTGAAGCTTTCTTT	CASRIQGGLITEAFF
TRBV12-3/TRBV12-4	.	TRBJ2-7	TRBD2	TGTGCCAGCAGTTCCTCCGGGGGGGGGCGAGCCTACGAGCAGTACTTC	CASSSSGGGRAYEQYF
TRBV6-6	.	TRBJ2-3	.	TGTGCCAGCACACCAACGGGGGCCACAGATACGCAGTATTTT	CASTPTGATDTQYF
TRBV28	.	TRBJ2-2	.	TGTGCCAGCAGAGCGACAGGGAGGCCCGGGGAGCTGTTTTTT	CASRATGRPGELFF
TRBV27	once	TRBJ1-5	.	TGTGCCAGCAGCACAGAGTATAGCAATCAGCCCCAGCATTTT	CASSTEYSNQPQHF
TRBV5-1	.	TRBJ2-1	.	TGCGCCAGCACGGACGGGACGAAGAATGAGCAGTTCTTC	CASTDGTKNEQFF
TRBV2	once	TRBJ2-1	.	TGTGCCAGCAGCGTTTTTAGCTACAATGAGCAGTTCTTC	CASSVFSYNEQFF
TRBV12-3/TRBV12-4	.	TRBJ1-3	TRBD1	TGTGCCAGCAGTCCGAGTAGCAGGGGGAATGGAAACACCATATATTTT	CASSPSSRGNGNTIYF
TRBV20-1	few	TRBJ2-7	TRBD1	TGCAGTGCTAGAGATACTCGGACAGGGGAGCAGTACTTC	CSARDTRTGEQYF
TRBV6-2/TRBV6-3	.	TRBJ2-7	.	TGTGCCAGCAGTTACGGGGGGAATTCCTACGAGCAGTACTTC	CASSYGGNSYEQYF
TRBV3-1	.	TRBJ2-5	.	TGTGCCAGCAGCCCTGCAATGAGAAGTCCGCAAGAGACCCAGTACTTC	CASSPAMRSPQETQYF
TRBV28	.	TRBJ2-7	TRBD1	TGTGCCAGCAGTTTGGTAGGGACAGGGACCTACGAGCAGTACTTC	CASSLVGTGTYEQYF
TRBV7-9	.	TRBJ2-3	TRBD1	TGTGCCAGCAGCCCTAAACAGGGGGTCGCAGATACGCAGTATTTT	CASSPKQGVADTQYF
TRBV7-9	.	TRBJ2-5	TRBD1	TGTGCCAGCAGCTTGGGGGCCCAGGGGGTGTCTGGGGAGACCCAGTACTTC	CASSLGAQGVSGETQYF
TRBV6-1	.	TRBJ2-3	TRBD2	TGTGCCAGCAGTGAAAGGTTGGGACTACGGGGCGATACGCAGTATTTT	CASSERLGLRGDTQYF
TRBV5-6	.	TRBJ1-2	.	TGTGCCAGCAGCTTTTCGGGACAACCGGGCACCTTC	CASSFSGQPGTF
TRBV7-2	.	TRBJ2-3	.	TGTGCCAGCAGCTCACCGGGACTTAATGATACGCAGTATTTT	CASSSPGLNDTQYF
TRBV13	.	TRBJ2-7	TRBD1	TGTGCCAGCAGCTCGGGACAGGAGACCTCCTACGAGCAGTACTTC	CASSSGQETSYEQYF
TRBV4-1	.	TRBJ2-7	TRBD1	TGCGCCAGCAGCCAACGAGACAGGGGGAACTACGAGCAGTACTTC	CASSQRDRGNYEQYF
TRBV27	.	TRBJ1-2	TRBD1	TGTGCCAGCAGTTCTAGGGCCGGGACAGAGGAGGTGGCTAACTATGGCTACACCTTC	CASSSRAGTEEVANYGYTF
TRBV7-9	.	TRBJ1-2	.	TGTGCCAGCAGCCGAGCTGCGTCGTATGGCTACACCTTC	CASSRAASYGYTF
TRBV19	.	TRBJ2-1	.	TGTGCCAGTAGTATAGGGTCGAGCTCCTACAATGAGCAGTTCTTC	CASSIGSSSYNEQFF
TRBV5-1	once	TRBJ2-7	.	TGCGCCAGCTCCAATCCGGAAGCGGAGCAGTACTTC	CASSNPEAEQYF
TRBV24-1	.	TRBJ2-1	.	TGTGCCACCAGTGGTACAGACGATGAGCAGTTCTTC	CATSGTDDEQFF
TRBV7-9	.	TRBJ1-1	.	TGTGCCAGCAGCTTAAGAATTGAAGCTTTCTTT	CASSLRIEAFF
TRBV7-6	few	TRBJ2-3	TRBD1	TGTGCCAGCAGGGACAGGGGGACAGATACGCAGTATTTT	CASRDRGTDTQYF
TRBV29-1	.	TRBJ1-2	.	TGCAGCGTTGAAGGGGGACCCTTCTATGGCTACACCTTC	CSVEGGPFYGYTF
TRBV5-6	.	TRBJ2-1	TRBD1	TGTGCCAGCTACTACCTGTCCGGGACAGGGGCTATCAATGAGCAGTTCTTC	CASYYLSGTGAINEQFF
TRBV9	.	TRBJ2-3	.	TGTGCCAGCAGCGGTTCCGCTAGCACAGATACGCAGTATTTT	CASSGSASTDTQYF
TRBV20-1	.	TRBJ2-4	.	TGCAGTGCTCCTAGGGGTCGGACAACCAAAAACATTCAGTACTTC	CSAPRGRTTKNIQYF
TRBV19	.	TRBJ1-1	.	TGTGCCAGTAGTTGGGGCGAGGGGGGCACTGAAGCTTTCTTT	CASSWGEGGTEAFF
TRBV5-5	.	TRBJ2-7	.	TGTGCCAGCAGCTTGGCCCGGGGCCTCAGCTCCTACGAGCAGTACTTC	CASSLARGLSSYEQYF
TRBV4-2	.	TRBJ2-5	.	TGTGCCAGCAGCCAGACCTACCAAGAGACCCAGTACTTC	CASSQTYQETQYF
TRBV20-1	.	TRBJ2-1	TRBD1	TGCAGTGCTAGGGGGACAGGGGGGTCCTACAATGAGCAGTTCTTC	CSARGTGGSYNEQFF
TRBV27	.	TRBJ2-1	TRBD2	TGTGCCAGCAGTTTAGATCCTAGCGGGACCAATGAGCAGTTCTTC	CASSLDPSGTNEQFF
TRBV2	.	TRBJ2-7	TRBD1	TGTGCCACCGAGTCACAGGGGGATCAGGCATACGAGCAGTACTTC	CATESQGDQAYEQYF
TRBV7-9	.	TRBJ2-5	TRBD2	TGTGCCAGCAGTTATAGCGGGGAGGTGGAGACCCAGTACTTC	CASSYSGEVETQYF
TRBV28	.	TRBJ2-4	.	TGTGCCAGCAGTTTCGCCCTTCTAGCCAAAAACATTCAGTACTTC	CASSFALLAKNIQYF
TRBV27	once	TRBJ1-2	.	TGTGCCAGCAGTCCCCCGGGACGGCCCGGGACCTTC	CASSPPGRPGTF
TRBV7-8	.	TRBJ2-3	TRBD2	TGTGCCAGCAGCCACCCGGCCAGCGGGAGCATCACAGATACGCAGTATTTT	CASSHPASGSITDTQYF
TRBV4-1	.	TRBJ2-5	.	TGCGCCAGCAGCCAGTATGCGGGGACCGAAGAGACCCAGTACTTC	CASSQYAGTEETQYF
TRBV29-1	.	TRBJ2-5	TRBD1	TGCAGCGGCGAGGACAGGCGTGAGACCCAGTACTTC	CSGEDRRETQYF
TRBV12-3/TRBV12-4	few	TRBJ2-7	TRBD1	TGTGCCAGCAGTTTCCTCGCAGGGGGCGACGAGCAGTACTTC	CASSFLAGGDEQYF
TRBV24-1	once	TRBJ2-1	TRBD2	TGTGCCACCAGTGATTTGTCCGGGACTAGCGGGCACAATGAGCAGTTCTTC	CATSDLSGTSGHNEQFF
TRBV3-1	.	TRBJ2-3	.	TGTGCCAGCAGCCAAAGATTCGCGTACACAGATACGCAGTATTTT	CASSQRFAYTDTQYF
TRBV4-1	.	TRBJ1-1	.	TGCGCCAGCAGCCAAGAACTGCAGGGCGGCACTGAAGCTTTCTTT	CASSQELQGGTEAFF
TRBV27	.	TRBJ1-5	.	TGTGCCAGCAGCAATACGGGGGGGCATCAGCCCCAGCATTTT	CASSNTGGHQPQHF